Below are 30 T cell receptor beta chains sequenced from a single sample in a study of blood T cell repertoires in COVID-19 (TCRdb year 2020). Library creation used the immunoSEQ multiplex PCR assay. Imported from immuneACCESS, the table was reduced by TCRdb to in-frame sequences with V and J called. These copies leave out some clones; in studies compared against another copy, an unresolved V gene accounts for under half, and the cause of the remainder is not known. A total of about 24,000 clones appear in this sample, 75% to 90% of them only once. The biggest ten clones account for approximately 19% of the sample. The specimen sequenced was peripheral blood. Source of these receptors: a human donor in a cohort sampled during active COVID-19.

The J gene is TRBJ2-7, the V gene TRBV10-3, with D perhaps TRBD1 (5 bases). Deletions cut 3 bases from V and 3 bases from J, with 12 bases between. The CDR3 is made up of 14 amino acids. Per the germline V gene, CDR1 is ENHRY and CDR2 is SYGVKD. DNA of the CDR3: TGTGCCATCAGTGATTCAAAAGGGGACTACGAGCAGTACTTC. This translates into CAISDSKGDYEQYF.

This clone was observed once. V usage is TRBV12-3 or TRBV12-4 and J usage is TRBJ2-7, with TRBD1 identical over 7 bases. V trimming: 4 bases; J trimming: 4 bases; junction bases outside the gene matches: 1. This CDR3 comprises 12 residues. The CDR3 DNA is TGTGCCAGCAGTTCGGACAGGTACGAGCAGTACTTC. Its translation is CASSSDRYEQYF.

This chain uses TRBV5-1 with TRBJ2-1; 7 bases align to TRBD2. The CDR3 is made up of 14 amino acids. V trimming: 3 bases; J trimming: 16 bases; junction bases outside the gene matches: 16. Looked up from germline, CDR1 is SGHRS and CDR2 is YFSETQ. CDR3 sequence reads: CASSSTGASGPRFF. CDR3 in DNA: TGCGCCAGCAGCTCAACCGGGGCTAGCGGTCCGCGATTCTTC.

The V call is TRBV20-1, the J call TRBJ1-2, with a possible D match to TRBD1 (6 bases). In germline, CDR1 is DFQATT, CDR2 SNEGSKA (reference sequence). V lost 5 bases and J 7 bases, leaving 11 bases between the germline ends. CDR3 length: 11 amino acids. The CDR3 sequence is CSAQGSRGYTF. In nucleotides, the CDR3 is TGCAGTGCTCAGGGGTCCCGTGGCTACACCTTC.

The rearrangement links TRBV7-9 to TRBJ2-2; D remains unclear. Germline CDR1 is SEHNR and CDR2 is FQNEAQ (reference sequence). The CDR3 is made up of 14 amino acids. V lost 11 bases and J 4 bases, leaving 17 bases between the germline ends. In nucleotides, the CDR3 is TGTGCCCCACACCAGACATCAGGCACCGGGGAGCTGTTTTTT. Translating gives CAPHQTSGTGELFF.

About this clone itself: One end of the junction is discordant with germline, which a read error may explain. The gene calls are TRBV2 and TRBJ1-2, with unresolved D. Looked up from germline, CDR1 is SNHLY and CDR2 is FYNNEI. The CDR3 contains 10 residues. CDR3 amino acids: CASSDRNILF. The CDR3 DNA is TGTGCCAGCAGTGACAGGAACATTCTATTC. The variable domain in full, completed from reference TRBV2 and TRBJ1-2, reads EPEVTQTPSHQVTQMGQEVILRCVPISNHLYFYWYRQILGQKVEFLVSFYNNEISEKSEIFDDQFSVERPDGSNFTLKIRSTKLEDSAMYFCASSDRNILFGSGTRLTVV.

The V and J genes are TRBV30 and TRBJ1-2; D is undetermined. Germline V gives CDR1 GTSNPN, CDR2 SVGIG (reference sequence). CDR3 length: 13 residues. V was trimmed by 8 bases and J by 2 bases, leaving 15 bases between them. CDR3 DNA: TGTGCCGGGAACGGGGTAATCAACTATGGCTACACCTTC. It is translated as CAGNGVINYGYTF. The whole variable domain, filled in from reference TRBV30 and TRBJ1-2, reads SQTIHQWPATLVQPVGSPLSLECTVEGTSNPNLYWYRQAAGRGLQLLFYSVGIGQISSEVPQNLSASRPQDRQFILSSKKLLLSDSGFYLCAGNGVINYGYTFGSGTRLTVV.

The CDR3 nucleotides are TGTGCCAGCAGCGGAGGCTACCGGGACACCATATATTTT. It is translated as CASSGGYRDTIYF. The chain has TRBV9 and TRBJ1-3; D remains ambiguous. This CDR3 region has 13 residues. In germline, CDR1 is SGDLS, CDR2 YYNGEE. V was trimmed by 3 bases and J by 8 bases, leaving 12 bases between them.

The count of this clone is one. The V call is TRBV7-2, the J call TRBJ1-2, with unresolved D. This CDR3 spans 15 amino acids. Germline CDR1 and CDR2: SGHTA and FQGNSA. The germline V and J ends were trimmed by 10 bases and 1 base, with 19 bases remaining between them. The CDR3 reads CATERGPGSNYGYTF. CDR3 sequence (DNA): TGTGCCACCGAACGTGGGCCGGGGAGTAACTATGGCTACACCTTC.

This clone was counted a single time. The chain couples TRBV12-3 or TRBV12-4 to TRBJ2-7; possible D gene TRBD1, 6 bases. The CDR3 is made up of 13 amino acids. Trimming cost V 3 bases and J 2 bases, with 8 bases left between them. CDR3 region: CASSFNRAYEQYF. For the CDR3, the DNA is TGTGCCAGCAGTTTCAACAGGGCCTACGAGCAGTACTTC.

V is TRBV28 and J is TRBJ1-4; D unclear. Deletions cut 2 bases from V and 0 bases from J, with 7 bases between. The CDR3 is 15 residues long. The germline CDR1 and CDR2 sequences are MDHEN and SYDVKM. In DNA form, the CDR3 reads TGTGCCAGCAGTTTAGGTGGCTCAACTAATGAAAAACTGTTTTTT. Translated, it gives CASSLGGSTNEKLFF.

The V gene is TRBV9, the J gene TRBJ2-1; TRBD1 matches at 12 bases. The CDR3 extends over 15 amino acids. With V trimmed by 4 bases and J by 4 bases, 3 bases remained unmatched. Germline values: CDR1 SGDLS, CDR2 YYNGEE. CDR3 in DNA: TGTGCCAGCAGCCCGGGACAGGGGGCGTACAATGAGCAGTTCTTC. It yields the protein CASSPGQGAYNEQFF.

The chain joins TRBV5-6 to TRBJ1-2, with D tentatively TRBD1 (5 bases). This CDR3 spans 14 amino acids. V lost 0 bases to trimming and J lost 7 bases, with 13 bases between them. In germline, CDR1 is SGHDT, CDR2 YYEEEE. Here the CDR3 reads CASSLGQGLGGYTF. The CDR3, as DNA: TGTGCCAGCAGCTTGGGGCAGGGTCTCGGTGGCTACACCTTC.

The chain employs TRBV27 and TRBJ2-3; 11 bases agree with TRBD1. The CDR3 covers 16 residues. CDR1 and CDR2 (germline): MNHEY, SMNVEV (reference sequence). J gave up 4 bases and V 5 bases, and 8 bases lay outside the gene matches. The CDR3 sequence: CASSPRPGQGADTQYF. CDR3 nucleotides: TGTGCCAGCAGTCCCCGACCGGGACAGGGGGCAGATACGCAGTATTTT.

The chain combines TRBV6-5 with TRBJ2-5; maybe TRBD2 (5 bases). Germline lookup yields CDR1 MNHEY and CDR2 SVGAGI. CDR3 length: 14 amino acids. V dropped 1 base and J dropped 1 base, with 7 bases sitting between them. CDR3 sequence reads: CASSYWAGQETQYF. Written as DNA, the CDR3 is TGTGCCAGCAGTTACTGGGCGGGCCAAGAGACCCAGTACTTC.

The genes are TRBV29-1 and TRBJ1-6, with D perhaps matching TRBD1 (6 bases). Germline CDR1 and CDR2: SQVTM and ANQGSEA. The ends were cut back, 7 bases at V and 0 bases at J, with 13 bases in the middle. The CDR3 extends over 15 amino acids. The CDR3 DNA follows: TGCAGCGCGGACAGTCCAGGCTCCTATAATTCACCCCTCCACTTT. Protein: CSADSPGSYNSPLHF.

This clone was recorded once. J is TRBJ2-1 and V is TRBV19, with 7 bases fitting TRBD2. V shed 5 bases, J shed 8 bases, and the junction held 12 bases outside the gene matches. Germline-derived CDR1 and CDR2 are LNHDA and SQIVND (reference sequence). CDR3 length: 15 residues. CDR3: CASSPGTTRNDEQFF. As DNA, the CDR3 is TGTGCCAGTAGTCCGGGGACTACACGGAACGATGAGCAGTTCTTC.

The chain is built from TRBV18 and TRBJ1-5, with 8 positions matching TRBD1. Trimming removed 8 bases from V and 5 bases from J; junction bases left unmatched: 5. The CDR3 sequence is 13 residues long. Germline V gene sequence: CDR1 KGHSH, CDR2 LQKENI. The CDR3 here is CASQGATDQPQHF. CDR3 sequence (DNA): TGTGCCAGCCAGGGGGCGACGGATCAGCCCCAGCATTTT.

The chain joins TRBV3-1 (or the pseudogene TRBV3-2) to TRBJ2-5; D might be TRBD1 (6 bases). Trimming pared 2 bases from V and 4 bases from J, leaving 8 bases between. Germline-derived CDR1 and CDR2 are LGHDT and YNNKEL (reference sequence). CDR3 length equals 13 residues. The CDR3 nucleotides are TGTGCCAGCAGCCAATTACAGGGAGAGACCCAGTACTTC. Translating it yields CASSQLQGETQYF.

The genes are TRBV5-1 and TRBJ2-1, with 8 bases aligning to TRBD2. The CDR3 is 17 amino acids. J gave up 1 base and V 0 bases, and 6 bases lay outside the gene matches. Germline assignment: CDR1 SGHRS and CDR2 YFSETQ. In DNA, the CDR3 is TGCGCCAGCAGCTTGGGCGGCGGGAGGAAGTCCTACAATGAGCAGTTCTTC. Translating it yields CASSLGGGRKSYNEQFF.

This chain joins TRBV7-6 and TRBJ2-5; TRBD1 matches at 9 bases. The V gene's germline CDR1 is SGHVS and CDR2 FNYEAQ. V shed 4 bases and J 5 bases; nucleotides not matched to a gene: 5. The CDR3 extends over 14 amino acids. The CDR3: CASSSFDRGETQYF. DNA for the CDR3: TGTGCCAGCAGCTCTTTCGACAGGGGGGAGACCCAGTACTTC. The complete variable domain, with remaining parts taken from reference TRBV7-6 and TRBJ2-5, reads GAGVSQSPRYKVTKRGQDVALRCDPISGHVSLYWYRQALGQGPEFLTYFNYEAQQDKSGLPNDRFSAERPEGSISTLTIQRTEQRDSAMYRCASSSFDRGETQYFGPGTRLLVL.

The chain combines TRBV7-8 with TRBJ1-5; D not resolved. The CDR3 runs 15 residues. V lost 1 base and J 0 bases, leaving 7 bases between the germline ends. Germline CDR1 is SGHVS and CDR2 is FQNEAQ. The CDR3 is CASSLVLNSNQPQHF. For the CDR3, the DNA is TGTGCCAGCAGCTTAGTACTCAATAGCAATCAGCCCCAGCATTTT.

The J gene is TRBJ1-3, the V gene TRBV3-1 (or the pseudogene TRBV3-2), with a tentative D call TRBD1 (5 bases). Per germline, CDR1 LGHDT and CDR2 YNNKEL (reference sequence). The CDR3 consists of 19 residues. Trimming left V 4 bases short and J 1 base short, with 23 bases between. CDR3 sequence reads: CASSPTGLAAGYSGNTIYF. The CDR3 DNA sequence: TGTGCCAGCAGCCCCACCGGCCTTGCCGCAGGGTATTCTGGAAACACCATATATTTT.

This clone has more than one count but fewer than ten. V is TRBV7-9 and J is TRBJ2-7; 9 bases agree with TRBD2. CDR3 length: 15 amino acids. Germline V gene data show CDR1 as SEHNR and CDR2 as FQNEAQ (reference sequence). V lost 3 bases, J lost 1 base, and 4 bases stayed unmatched. CDR3 loop: CASSFGSGSSYEQYF. In DNA form, the CDR3 reads TGTGCCAGCAGCTTCGGTAGCGGGAGTTCCTACGAGCAGTACTTC.

V usage is TRBV11-2 and J usage is TRBJ2-3; D gene uncertain. Trimming left V 1 base short and J 2 bases short, with 10 bases between. Germline V gene lookup returns CDR1 SGHAT and CDR2 FQNNGV. The CDR3 has 15 residues. DNA for the CDR3: TGTGCCAGCAGCTTAGCTCCGTCTACCACAGATACGCAGTATTTT. Its translation: CASSLAPSTTDTQYF.

This chain connects TRBV7-8 to TRBJ1-2; 8 bases align to TRBD1. Germline V gene lookup returns CDR1 SGHVS and CDR2 FQNEAQ. J lost 10 bases, V lost 4 bases, and 8 bases had no gene match. This CDR3 has 13 amino acids. In DNA, the CDR3 is TGTGCCAGCAGCTCCTGGACAGGGAACGACTACACCTTC. The encoded protein is CASSSWTGNDYTF.

The rearrangement joins TRBV5-1 to TRBJ2-5; 12 bases match TRBD1. The CDR3 totals 16 residues. In germline, CDR1 is SGHRS, CDR2 YFSETQ. Losses at the gene ends were 3 bases for V and 5 bases for J; bases not matched to a gene: 8. CDR3 bases: TGCGCCAGCAGCTGGCTTGGGACAGGGGGCACGGAGACCCAGTACTTC. It is translated as CASSWLGTGGTETQYF.

The rearrangement uses TRBV9 and TRBJ2-3; D may be TRBD2 (5 bases). Looked up from germline, CDR1 is SGDLS and CDR2 is YYNGEE. This CDR3 is built from 12 residues. Trimming removed 4 bases at V and 6 bases at J, with 9 bases between. For the CDR3, the DNA is TGTGCCAGCAGCCCGGGGTGGGATACGCAGTATTTT. As protein: CASSPGWDTQYF.

The chain carries TRBV12-3 or TRBV12-4 and TRBJ2-1; tentatively, D is TRBD2 (5 bases). Trimming removed 11 bases at V and 2 bases at J, with 13 bases between. The CDR3 consists of 13 residues. The DNA of the CDR3 is TGTGCCGGAGGACGTGGGGCCTACAATGAGCAGTTCTTC. It encodes CAGGRGAYNEQFF.

J is TRBJ2-5 and V is TRBV11-2, with D tentatively TRBD2 (5 bases). V was trimmed by 5 bases and J by 1 base, leaving 8 bases between them. The length of the CDR3 is 13 residues. Germline V gives CDR1 SGHAT, CDR2 FQNNGV. CDR3 region: CASSGLAQETQYF. DNA for the CDR3: TGTGCCAGCAGCGGACTGGCCCAAGAGACCCAGTACTTC.